The entry that follows covers one T cell receptor (beta chain) sequence. The antigen it recognizes is unknown. Base-call qualities are not available, and no considerably larger clone is one nucleotide away. For the CD8 naive samples, CD45RO-negative cells were positively selected for CCR7, yielding a CD45RA+CCR7+ population from which TemRA cells were excluded. The donors were healthy, HIV-negative adults who had no recently reported acute infections or vaccinations. All donors were Caucasian adults living in Nashville, Tennessee, USA. Blood was collected by leukapheresis, and PBMCs were isolated by Ficoll-Histopaque density gradient centrifugation and then cryopreserved in liquid nitrogen vapor phase. Purity and quantity of every magnetically sorted T cell population were checked by analytical flow cytometry. Genomic DNA was isolated from every sorted fraction and measured by UV absorbance on a Nanodrop 2000c.

The record originates from a study of shared clonotypes between healthy human individuals (dated by TCRdb to the early 2020s). In terms of the full investigation: The cohort included three men and a couple of women between 18 and 49 years of age. For each donor, CD4 naive and CD4 memory were each given three plates, CD8 naive was given two plates, and CD8 memory was given one plate. To estimate repertoire size and how much clonotype sharing occurs between individuals, the study deeply sequenced the blood TCR repertoires of several healthy adults. To increase sequencing depth and limit assay-specific biases, TCR repertoire library preparation and sequencing were carried out by different laboratories using diverse techniques. Each donor's leukapheresis produced roughly between roughly 0.85 and 9.5 billion PBMCs.

TCR CDR3 regions were amplified from genomic DNA by multiplex PCR using the deep immunoSEQ assay. Genomic DNA extracted from each cell subset was distributed evenly over all wells of several immunoSEQ 96-well plates, and each plate served as one replicate. For sorted subsets, around 200 ng genomic DNA, equal to 30,000 or so T cell genomes, was loaded into each replicate PCR. Purified libraries were measured with a Qubit 3.0 fluorometer, size-checked on a Bioanalyzer 2100, and measured again with the KAPA Library Quantification kit. Every immunoSEQ 96-well plate was sequenced on a separate single-read 150-cycle Illumina NextSeq 550 flow cell. In the original analysis: The immunoSEQ output contained only junctional sequences without quality scores, so filtering could not match that applied to full-length reads. Sequences were annotated with PyIR, a Python wrapper for IgBLAST v1.9, using IMGT germline references to assign V/J genes and CDR3. Reads were filtered out if the reads had weak V/J assignments (E-value above 1e-6), no CDR3, stop codons, out-of-frame junctions, or ambiguous translated residues. A V3J clonotype was defined by an identical inferred V gene, J gene, and CDR3 amino acid sequence. Percentage overlap between repertoires was computed as shared unique clonotypes divided by the size of the smaller repertoire. RTK rarefaction, the Chao1 estimator, and Recon v2.1 estimates of unobserved clonotypes were used to assess repertoire richness. Generation probabilities were computed with OLGA for all TCRbeta clonotypes obtained by the gDNA method from a handful of donors. Imported from immuneACCESS, the table was reduced by TCRdb to in-frame sequences with V and J called. These copies leave out some clones; in studies compared against another copy, an unresolved V gene accounts for under half, and the cause of the remainder is not known. V and J calls and clone size are those listed in that table; D and trimming were worked out from the DNA. Here the sample has roughly 770,000 clones; approximately 96% occur a single time. The ten largest clones capture about 0.22% of the sample.

The CDR3 measures 16 amino acids from cysteine to phenylalanine. Just the 48-base CDR3 DNA is kept, in frame starting at base 1. Overall results and qualifications from the work: Even with the large sequencing depth, rarefaction of the sorted-subset datasets indicated that sequencing was incomplete. About 5% of naive CD4, 3.5% of naive CD8, around 2.3% of memory CD4, and around 0.4% of memory CD8 clonotypes were shared across several donors. Pairwise subsampling led to the expectation that sequencing depth would affect the degree of clonotype sharing among donors. Compared with non-shared clonotypes, the clonotypes found in all four sorted-subset donors had higher generation probabilities. Only blood was sampled, and tissue TCR repertoires likely differ from those in blood. Because the study included only a small number of donors, the genetic and exposure-history diversity represented was limited. Estimated clonotype richness was generally larger for naive than for memory subsets.

This TCR derives from a man aged 25-40 years in good health. Sequencing used naive CD8+ T cells sorted from blood. The cell subset or site label corresponds to: CD45RA+CCR7+. The rearranged chain carries TRBV1 and TRBJ1-2. TRBV1 is described as a pseudogene. The CDR3 reads CTSRNFSVRKTYGYTF. The nucleotide sequence is TGCACCAGCAGGAATTTCAGTGTGCGAAAGACCTATGGCTACACCTTC.